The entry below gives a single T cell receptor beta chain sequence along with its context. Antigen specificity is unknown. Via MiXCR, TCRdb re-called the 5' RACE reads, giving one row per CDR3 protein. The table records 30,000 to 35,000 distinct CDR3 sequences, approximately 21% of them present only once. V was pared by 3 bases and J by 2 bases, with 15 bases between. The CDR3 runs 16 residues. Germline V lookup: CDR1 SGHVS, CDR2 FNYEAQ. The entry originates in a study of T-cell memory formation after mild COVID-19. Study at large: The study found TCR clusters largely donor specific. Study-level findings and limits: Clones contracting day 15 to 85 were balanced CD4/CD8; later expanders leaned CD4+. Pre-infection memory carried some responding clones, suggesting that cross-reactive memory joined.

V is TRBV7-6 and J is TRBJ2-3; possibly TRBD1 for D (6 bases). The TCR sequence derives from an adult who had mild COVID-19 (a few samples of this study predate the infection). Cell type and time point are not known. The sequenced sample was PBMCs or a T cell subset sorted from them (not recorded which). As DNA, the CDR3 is TGTGCCAGCAGCTTTACGGGTAGGGGGTACACAGATACGCAGTATTTT. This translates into CASSFTGRGYTDTQYF.